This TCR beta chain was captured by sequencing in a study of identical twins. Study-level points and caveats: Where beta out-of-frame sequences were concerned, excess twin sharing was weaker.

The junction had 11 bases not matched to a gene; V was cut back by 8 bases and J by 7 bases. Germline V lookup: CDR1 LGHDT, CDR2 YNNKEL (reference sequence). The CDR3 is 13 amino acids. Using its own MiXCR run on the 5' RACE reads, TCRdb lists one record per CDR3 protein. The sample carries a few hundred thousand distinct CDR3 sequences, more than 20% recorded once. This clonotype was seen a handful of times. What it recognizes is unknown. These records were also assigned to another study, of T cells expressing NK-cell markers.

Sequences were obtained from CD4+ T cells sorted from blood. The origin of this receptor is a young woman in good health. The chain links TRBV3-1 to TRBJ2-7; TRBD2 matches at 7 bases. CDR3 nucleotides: TGTGCCAGCTGCCTGACTAGCAGTGGGGAGCAGTACTTC. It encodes CASCLTSSGEQYF.